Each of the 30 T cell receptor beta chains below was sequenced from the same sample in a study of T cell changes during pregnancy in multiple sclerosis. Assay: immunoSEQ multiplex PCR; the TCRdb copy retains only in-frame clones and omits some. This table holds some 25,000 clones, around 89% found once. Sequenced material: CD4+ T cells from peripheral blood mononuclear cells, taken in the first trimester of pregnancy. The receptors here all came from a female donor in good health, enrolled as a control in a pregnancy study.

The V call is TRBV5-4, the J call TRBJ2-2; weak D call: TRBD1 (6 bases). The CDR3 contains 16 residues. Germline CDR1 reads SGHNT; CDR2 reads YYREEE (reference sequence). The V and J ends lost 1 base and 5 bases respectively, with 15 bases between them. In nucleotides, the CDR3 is TGTGCCAGCAGCTTGCAGGGTTTAAGGGGGACCGGGGAGCTGTTTTTT. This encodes CASSLQGLRGTGELFF.

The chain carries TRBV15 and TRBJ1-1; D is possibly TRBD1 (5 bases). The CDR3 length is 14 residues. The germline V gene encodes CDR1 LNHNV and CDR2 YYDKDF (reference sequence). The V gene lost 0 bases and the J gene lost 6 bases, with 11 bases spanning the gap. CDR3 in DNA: TGTGCCACCAGCAGAGATCTCGGGGGATCTGAAGCTTTCTTT. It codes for CATSRDLGGSEAFF.

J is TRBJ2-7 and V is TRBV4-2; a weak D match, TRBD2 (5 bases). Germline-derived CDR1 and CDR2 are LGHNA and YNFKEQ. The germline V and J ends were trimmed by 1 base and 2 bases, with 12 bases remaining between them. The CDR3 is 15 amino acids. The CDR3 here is CASSQVRELAYEQYF. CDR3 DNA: TGTGCCAGCAGCCAAGTAAGGGAGTTAGCCTACGAGCAGTACTTC.

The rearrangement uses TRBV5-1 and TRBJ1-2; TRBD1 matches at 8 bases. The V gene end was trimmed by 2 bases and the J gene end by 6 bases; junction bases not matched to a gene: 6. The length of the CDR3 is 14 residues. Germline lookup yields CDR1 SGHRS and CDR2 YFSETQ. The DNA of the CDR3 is TGCGCCAGCAGCTTTTCCGACAGGGGTGATGGCTACACCTTC. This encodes CASSFSDRGDGYTF.

CDR3 residues: CASSSLAGPDNEQFF. DNA for the CDR3: TGTGCCAGCAGTTCTCTAGCGGGACCCGACAATGAGCAGTTCTTC. The chain carries TRBV6-6 and TRBJ2-1; 9 bases are a match to TRBD2. There are 15 residues in the CDR3. Germline V gene data show CDR1 as MNHNY and CDR2 as SVGAGI (reference sequence). The ends lost 4 bases at V and 5 bases at J; junction bases unmatched: 6.

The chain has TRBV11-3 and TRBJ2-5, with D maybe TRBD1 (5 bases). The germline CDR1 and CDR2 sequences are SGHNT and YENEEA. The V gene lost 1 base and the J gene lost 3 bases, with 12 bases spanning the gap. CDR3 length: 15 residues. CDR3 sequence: CASSLGSRVEETQYF. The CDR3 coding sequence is TGTGCCAGCAGCTTAGGGTCCAGGGTAGAAGAGACCCAGTACTTC. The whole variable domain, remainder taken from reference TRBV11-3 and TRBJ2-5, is EAGVVQSPRYKIIEKKQPVAFWCNPISGHNTLYWYLQNLGQGPELLIRYENEEAVDDSQLPKDRFSAERLKGVDSTLKIQPAELGDSAVYLCASSLGSRVEETQYFGPGTRLLVL.

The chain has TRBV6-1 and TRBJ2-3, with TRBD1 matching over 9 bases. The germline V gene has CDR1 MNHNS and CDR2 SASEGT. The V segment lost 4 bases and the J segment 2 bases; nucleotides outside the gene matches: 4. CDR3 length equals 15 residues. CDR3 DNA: TGTGCCAGCAGTGCCACAGGGGGCCTCACAGATACGCAGTATTTT. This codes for CASSATGGLTDTQYF.

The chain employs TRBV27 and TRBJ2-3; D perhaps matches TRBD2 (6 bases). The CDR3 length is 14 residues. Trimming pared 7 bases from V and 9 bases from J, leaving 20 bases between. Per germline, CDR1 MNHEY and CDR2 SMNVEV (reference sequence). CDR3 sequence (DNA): TGTGCCAGCACTTTGGAGGGACCCCGCAGGACGCAGTATTTT. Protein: CASTLEGPRRTQYF.

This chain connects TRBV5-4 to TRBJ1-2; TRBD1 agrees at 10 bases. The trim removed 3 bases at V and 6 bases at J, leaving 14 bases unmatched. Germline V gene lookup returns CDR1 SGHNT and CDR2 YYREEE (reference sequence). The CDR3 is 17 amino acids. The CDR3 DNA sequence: TGTGCCAGCAGCTCGGGGACAGGGGCGTTGAAAGTCGATGGCTACACCTTC. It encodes CASSSGTGALKVDGYTF.

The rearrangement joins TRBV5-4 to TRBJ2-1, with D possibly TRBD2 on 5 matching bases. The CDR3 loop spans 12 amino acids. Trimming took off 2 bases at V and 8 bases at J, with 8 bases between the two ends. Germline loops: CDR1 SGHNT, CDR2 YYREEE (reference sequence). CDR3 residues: CASSLPADEQFF. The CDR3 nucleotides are TGTGCCAGCAGCTTACCAGCGGATGAGCAGTTCTTC.

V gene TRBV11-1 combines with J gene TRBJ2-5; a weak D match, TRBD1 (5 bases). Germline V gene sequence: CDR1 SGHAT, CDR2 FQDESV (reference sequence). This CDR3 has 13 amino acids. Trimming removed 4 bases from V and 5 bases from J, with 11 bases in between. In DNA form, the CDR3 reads TGTGCCAGCAGCTCCGGCAGGGCGGAGACCCAGTACTTC. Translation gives CASSSGRAETQYF.

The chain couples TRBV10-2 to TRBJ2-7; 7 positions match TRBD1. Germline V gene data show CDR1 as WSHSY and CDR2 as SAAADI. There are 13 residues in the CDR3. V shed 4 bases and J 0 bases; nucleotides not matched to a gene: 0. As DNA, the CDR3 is TGCGCCAGCAGTGGGGACAGCTCCTACGAGCAGTACTTC. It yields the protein CASSGDSSYEQYF.

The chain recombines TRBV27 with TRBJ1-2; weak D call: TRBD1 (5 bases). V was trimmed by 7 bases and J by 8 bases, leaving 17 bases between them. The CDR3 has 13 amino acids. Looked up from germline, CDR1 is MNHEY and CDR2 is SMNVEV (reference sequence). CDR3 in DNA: TGTGCCAGCACTTCCGCAGGGCAGCACGGCTACACCTTC. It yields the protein CASTSAGQHGYTF.

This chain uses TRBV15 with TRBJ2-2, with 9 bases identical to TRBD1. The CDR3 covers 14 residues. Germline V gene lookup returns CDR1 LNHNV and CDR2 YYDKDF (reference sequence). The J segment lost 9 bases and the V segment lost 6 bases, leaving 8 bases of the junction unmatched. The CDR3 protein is CATSLDRGGWELFF. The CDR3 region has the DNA TGTGCCACCAGTCTGGACAGGGGAGGTTGGGAGCTGTTTTTT.

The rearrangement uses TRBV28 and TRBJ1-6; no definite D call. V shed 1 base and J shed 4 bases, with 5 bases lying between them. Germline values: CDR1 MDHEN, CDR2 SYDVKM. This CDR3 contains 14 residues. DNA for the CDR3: TGTGCCAGCAGTTTATTAGCATATAATTCACCCCTCCACTTT. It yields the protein CASSLLAYNSPLHF.

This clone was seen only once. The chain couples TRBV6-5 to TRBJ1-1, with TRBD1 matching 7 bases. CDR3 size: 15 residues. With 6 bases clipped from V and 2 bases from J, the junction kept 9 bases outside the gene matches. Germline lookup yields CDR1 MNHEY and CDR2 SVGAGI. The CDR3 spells CASRSGQSYNTEAFF. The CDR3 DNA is TGTGCCAGCAGGTCGGGACAGAGTTATAACACTGAAGCTTTCTTT.

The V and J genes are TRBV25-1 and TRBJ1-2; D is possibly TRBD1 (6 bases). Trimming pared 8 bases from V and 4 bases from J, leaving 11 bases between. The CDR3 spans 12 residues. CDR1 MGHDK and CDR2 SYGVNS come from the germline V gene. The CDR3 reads CASYRQAYGYTF. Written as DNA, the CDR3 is TGTGCCAGCTACCGACAGGCCTATGGCTACACCTTC.

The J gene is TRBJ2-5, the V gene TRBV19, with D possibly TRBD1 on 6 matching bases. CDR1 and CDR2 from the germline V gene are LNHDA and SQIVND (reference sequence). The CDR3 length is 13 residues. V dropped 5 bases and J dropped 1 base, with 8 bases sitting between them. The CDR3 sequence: CASSGGLQETQYF. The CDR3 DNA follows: TGTGCCAGTAGTGGGGGCCTCCAAGAGACCCAGTACTTC.

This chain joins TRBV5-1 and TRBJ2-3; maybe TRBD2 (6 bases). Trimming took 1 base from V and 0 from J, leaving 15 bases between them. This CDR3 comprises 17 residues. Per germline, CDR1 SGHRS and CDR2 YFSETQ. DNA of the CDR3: TGCGCCAGCAGCTTGAGGTTAGGCGGGGCTAGCACAGATACGCAGTATTTT. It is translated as CASSLRLGGASTDTQYF.

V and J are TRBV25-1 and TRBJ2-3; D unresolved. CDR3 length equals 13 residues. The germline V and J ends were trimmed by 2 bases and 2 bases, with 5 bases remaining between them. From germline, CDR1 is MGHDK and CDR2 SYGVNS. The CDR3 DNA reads TGTGCCAGCAGTGAACAGGACACAGATACGCAGTATTTT. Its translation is CASSEQDTDTQYF.

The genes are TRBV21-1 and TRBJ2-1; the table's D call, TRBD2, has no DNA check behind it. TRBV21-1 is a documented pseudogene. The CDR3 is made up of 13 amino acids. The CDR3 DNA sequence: TGTGCCAGCAGCACGACTAGCGGGAGGGGGCAGTTCTTC. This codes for CASSTTSGRGQFF.

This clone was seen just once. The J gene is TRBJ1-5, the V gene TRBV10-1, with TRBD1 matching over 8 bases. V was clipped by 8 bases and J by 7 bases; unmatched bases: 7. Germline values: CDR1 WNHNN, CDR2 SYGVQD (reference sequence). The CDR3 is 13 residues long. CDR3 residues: CASSTGVSQPQHF. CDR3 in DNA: TGCGCCAGCTCGACAGGGGTCAGCCAGCCCCAGCATTTT.

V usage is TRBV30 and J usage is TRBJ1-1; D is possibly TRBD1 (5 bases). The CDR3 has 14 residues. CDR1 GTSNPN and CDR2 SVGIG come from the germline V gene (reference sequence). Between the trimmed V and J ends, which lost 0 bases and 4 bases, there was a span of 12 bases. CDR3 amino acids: CAWSVQAWSTEAFF. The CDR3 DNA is TGTGCCTGGAGTGTACAGGCCTGGAGCACTGAAGCTTTCTTT.

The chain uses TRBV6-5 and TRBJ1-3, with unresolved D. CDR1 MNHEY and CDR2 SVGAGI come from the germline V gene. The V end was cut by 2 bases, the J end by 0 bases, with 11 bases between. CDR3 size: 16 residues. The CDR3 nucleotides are TGTGCCAGCAGTTACGGAGATCCGAGCTCTGGAAACACCATATATTTT. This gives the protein CASSYGDPSSGNTIYF.

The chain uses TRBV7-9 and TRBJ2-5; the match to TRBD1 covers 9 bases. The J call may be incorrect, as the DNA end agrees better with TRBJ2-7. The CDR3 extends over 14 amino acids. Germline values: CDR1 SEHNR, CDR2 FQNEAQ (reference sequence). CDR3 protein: CASSSGQGAYEQYF. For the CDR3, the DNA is TGTGCCAGCAGCTCGGGACAGGGAGCCTACGAGCAGTACTTC.

The CDR3 coding sequence is TGTGCCAGTAGTAGGGAGCGCGGCTACAATGAGCAGTTCTTC. Protein product: CASSRERGYNEQFF. The rearrangement uses TRBV19 and TRBJ2-1; D is possibly TRBD2 (5 bases). Germline V CDR1 and CDR2: LNHDA, SQIVND (reference sequence). The CDR3 is made up of 14 amino acids. The germline V and J ends were trimmed by 4 bases and 3 bases, with 10 bases remaining between them. The variable domain in full, with the rest retrieved from reference TRBV19 and TRBJ2-1, is DGGITQSPKYLFRKEGQNVTLSCEQNLNHDAMYWYRQDPGQGLRLIYYSQIVNDFQKGDIAEGYSVSREKKESFPLTVTSAQKNPTAFYLCASSRERGYNEQFFGPGTRLTVL.

This CDR3 reads CASSLGGSSNQPQHF. CDR3 in DNA: TGCGCCAGCAGCTTAGGAGGGTCCAGCAATCAGCCCCAGCATTTT. The rearrangement joins TRBV5-1 to TRBJ1-5; D remains unclear. Trimming took 2 bases from V and 1 from J, leaving 10 bases between them. Germline CDR1 and CDR2: SGHRS and YFSETQ. The CDR3 sequence is 15 residues long.

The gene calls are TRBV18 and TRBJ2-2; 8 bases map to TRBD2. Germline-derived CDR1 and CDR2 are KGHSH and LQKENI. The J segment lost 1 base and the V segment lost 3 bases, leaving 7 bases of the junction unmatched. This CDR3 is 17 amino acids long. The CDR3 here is CASSPVDAGGNTGELFF. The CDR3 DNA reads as TGTGCCAGCTCACCGGTGGACGCGGGGGGGAACACCGGGGAGCTGTTTTTT.

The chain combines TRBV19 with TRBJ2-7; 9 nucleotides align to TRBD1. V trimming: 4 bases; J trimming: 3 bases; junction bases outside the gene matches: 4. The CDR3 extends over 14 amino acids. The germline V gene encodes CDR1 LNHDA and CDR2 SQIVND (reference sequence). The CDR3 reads CASSTGTGNYEQYF. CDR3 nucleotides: TGTGCCAGTAGTACCGGGACAGGGAACTACGAGCAGTACTTC.

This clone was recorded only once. The CDR3 DNA sequence: TGTGCCAGCAGCTTGACCGGGACAGGGGCGGACGAGCAGTACTTC. It yields the protein CASSLTGTGADEQYF. V gene TRBV5-8 combines with J gene TRBJ2-7; 10 nucleotides agree with TRBD1. CDR3 length: 15 amino acids. The V gene's germline CDR1 is SGHTS and CDR2 YDEGEE. The J segment lost 5 bases and the V segment lost 1 base, leaving 6 bases of the junction unmatched.